This T cell receptor (beta chain) was recorded in a study of cytomegalovirus exposure and HLA in healthy donors. Points from the study as a whole: When a later analysis compared HLA-associated TCR beta chains with equally common others, the HLA-associated chains turned out to be more clonally expanded and to have lower generation probabilities.

The primer mix had 60 Vbeta and 13 Jbeta primers. Here immunoSEQ multiplex PCR was the method, and the copy in TCRdb shows in-frame clones only, minus some. Found here are almost 200,000 clones, 75% to 85% of them singletons; the top ten hold 0.39%. For this clone: Its specificity is unknown.

The V gene's germline CDR1 is LNHDA and CDR2 SQIVND (reference sequence). Unmatched junction bases numbered 7, after V lost 5 bases and J lost 4 bases. This CDR3 is 15 amino acids long. The chain is built from TRBV19 and TRBJ1-5, with TRBD1 matching over 8 bases. Sequenced material: PBMCs. The sequence was obtained from a male donor in good health and CMV-seropositive. CDR3 sequence (DNA): TGTGCCAGTAGTTCGCAACGACAGGGGAATCAGCCCCAGCATTTT. Translated, it gives CASSSQRQGNQPQHF.